This TCR beta chain emerged from a study of OX40 agonist ivuxolimab in advanced cancers. Study-level background: The patients got ivuxolimab, which is an agonistic anti-OX40 (CD134) antibody. Age averaged around 54 years (range roughly 23 to 80), and roughly 80% were male. Overall study findings and caveats: Among T cells, CD8+ cells averaged more expanded clones than CD4+ cells.

This clone was observed a single time. Its antigen remains unidentified. Assay used: immunoSEQ multiplex PCR; TCRdb lists only in-frame clones, some missing. The sample has around 66,000 clones; around 84% are singletons. CDR1 is LNHNV, CDR2 YYDKDF, per germline (reference sequence). The germline V and J ends were trimmed by 3 bases and 4 bases, with 15 bases remaining between them. The CDR3 runs to 15 residues. Sequencing used CD4+ or CD8+ T cells sorted from blood, obtained in a trial of the OX40 agonist ivuxolimab. The chain uses TRBV15 and TRBJ1-2, with D possibly TRBD1 on 5 matching bases. The TCR was taken from an adult with an advanced solid tumor such as melanoma, head and neck, liver or kidney cancer. The DNA of the CDR3 is TGTGCCACCAGCAGCGAGCAGGGCGGGAGCTATGGCTACACCTTC. Protein product: CATSSEQGGSYGYTF.